This T cell receptor beta chain was sequenced in a study of OX40 agonist ivuxolimab in advanced cancers. Looking at the study overall: Participants averaged approximately 65 years of age (range about 23 to 90) and were 75% to 90% male.

Study-wide results and caveats: In general, CD8+ T cells held more expanded clones than CD4+ did, on average.

Data came from immunoSEQ multiplex PCR; TCRdb stores just in-frame clones and leaves some out. The sample shows 65,000 to 80,000 clones, 80% to 95% of them seen only once. Between the trimmed V and J ends, which lost 3 bases and 3 bases, there was a span of 9 bases. The CDR3 sequence is 13 residues long. In germline, CDR1 is SGHDT, CDR2 YYEEEE. A remark on this clone: The antigen is undetermined.

The origin of this receptor is an adult with an advanced solid tumor such as melanoma, head and neck, liver or kidney cancer. This sequence joins TRBV5-6 and TRBJ1-2; D perhaps matches TRBD1 (5 bases). The material was CD4+ or CD8+ T cells sorted from blood, obtained in a trial of the OX40 agonist ivuxolimab. The CDR3 coding sequence is TGTGCCAGCAGCTCCGGGGGGGACTATGGCTACACCTTC. As protein: CASSSGGDYGYTF.